The source of this T cell receptor beta chain is a study of tumor and adjacent non-tumor tissue in lung cancer. Overall study context: Each sample yielded a few million productive TCRbeta reads on average. Notes on the study in general: In normal lung, the top 100 clones were significantly more dominant than in tumor. Shorter survival was associated with higher TCR diversity in tumors.

Worth noting for this clonotype: The target antigen is unknown.

The CDR3 runs to 13 residues. Germline CDR1 reads SGHAT; CDR2 reads FQNNGV. J lost 7 bases, V lost 8 bases, and 9 bases had no gene match. The library came from three nested PCR rounds adapted from ARM-PCR protocols. TCRdb used MiXCR to reprocess the multiplex PCR reads, holding one entry per CDR3 protein. The table shows fewer than 80,000 distinct CDR3 sequences, with less than 75% occurring only once. RNA was extracted from bulk tissue without any cell sorting. Newly diagnosed lung cancer patients had thoracic surgery in China, August–late 2014, without prior chemotherapy. The J gene is TRBJ1-2, the V gene TRBV11-2, with 8 bases aligning to TRBD1. This clonotype was obtained from a woman in her 70s with non-small cell lung cancer. What was sequenced was lung tumor tissue. The CDR3 DNA reads TGTGCCAGCGACTCGACAGGGGTTTCTGGCTACACCTTC. Protein: CASDSTGVSGYTF.